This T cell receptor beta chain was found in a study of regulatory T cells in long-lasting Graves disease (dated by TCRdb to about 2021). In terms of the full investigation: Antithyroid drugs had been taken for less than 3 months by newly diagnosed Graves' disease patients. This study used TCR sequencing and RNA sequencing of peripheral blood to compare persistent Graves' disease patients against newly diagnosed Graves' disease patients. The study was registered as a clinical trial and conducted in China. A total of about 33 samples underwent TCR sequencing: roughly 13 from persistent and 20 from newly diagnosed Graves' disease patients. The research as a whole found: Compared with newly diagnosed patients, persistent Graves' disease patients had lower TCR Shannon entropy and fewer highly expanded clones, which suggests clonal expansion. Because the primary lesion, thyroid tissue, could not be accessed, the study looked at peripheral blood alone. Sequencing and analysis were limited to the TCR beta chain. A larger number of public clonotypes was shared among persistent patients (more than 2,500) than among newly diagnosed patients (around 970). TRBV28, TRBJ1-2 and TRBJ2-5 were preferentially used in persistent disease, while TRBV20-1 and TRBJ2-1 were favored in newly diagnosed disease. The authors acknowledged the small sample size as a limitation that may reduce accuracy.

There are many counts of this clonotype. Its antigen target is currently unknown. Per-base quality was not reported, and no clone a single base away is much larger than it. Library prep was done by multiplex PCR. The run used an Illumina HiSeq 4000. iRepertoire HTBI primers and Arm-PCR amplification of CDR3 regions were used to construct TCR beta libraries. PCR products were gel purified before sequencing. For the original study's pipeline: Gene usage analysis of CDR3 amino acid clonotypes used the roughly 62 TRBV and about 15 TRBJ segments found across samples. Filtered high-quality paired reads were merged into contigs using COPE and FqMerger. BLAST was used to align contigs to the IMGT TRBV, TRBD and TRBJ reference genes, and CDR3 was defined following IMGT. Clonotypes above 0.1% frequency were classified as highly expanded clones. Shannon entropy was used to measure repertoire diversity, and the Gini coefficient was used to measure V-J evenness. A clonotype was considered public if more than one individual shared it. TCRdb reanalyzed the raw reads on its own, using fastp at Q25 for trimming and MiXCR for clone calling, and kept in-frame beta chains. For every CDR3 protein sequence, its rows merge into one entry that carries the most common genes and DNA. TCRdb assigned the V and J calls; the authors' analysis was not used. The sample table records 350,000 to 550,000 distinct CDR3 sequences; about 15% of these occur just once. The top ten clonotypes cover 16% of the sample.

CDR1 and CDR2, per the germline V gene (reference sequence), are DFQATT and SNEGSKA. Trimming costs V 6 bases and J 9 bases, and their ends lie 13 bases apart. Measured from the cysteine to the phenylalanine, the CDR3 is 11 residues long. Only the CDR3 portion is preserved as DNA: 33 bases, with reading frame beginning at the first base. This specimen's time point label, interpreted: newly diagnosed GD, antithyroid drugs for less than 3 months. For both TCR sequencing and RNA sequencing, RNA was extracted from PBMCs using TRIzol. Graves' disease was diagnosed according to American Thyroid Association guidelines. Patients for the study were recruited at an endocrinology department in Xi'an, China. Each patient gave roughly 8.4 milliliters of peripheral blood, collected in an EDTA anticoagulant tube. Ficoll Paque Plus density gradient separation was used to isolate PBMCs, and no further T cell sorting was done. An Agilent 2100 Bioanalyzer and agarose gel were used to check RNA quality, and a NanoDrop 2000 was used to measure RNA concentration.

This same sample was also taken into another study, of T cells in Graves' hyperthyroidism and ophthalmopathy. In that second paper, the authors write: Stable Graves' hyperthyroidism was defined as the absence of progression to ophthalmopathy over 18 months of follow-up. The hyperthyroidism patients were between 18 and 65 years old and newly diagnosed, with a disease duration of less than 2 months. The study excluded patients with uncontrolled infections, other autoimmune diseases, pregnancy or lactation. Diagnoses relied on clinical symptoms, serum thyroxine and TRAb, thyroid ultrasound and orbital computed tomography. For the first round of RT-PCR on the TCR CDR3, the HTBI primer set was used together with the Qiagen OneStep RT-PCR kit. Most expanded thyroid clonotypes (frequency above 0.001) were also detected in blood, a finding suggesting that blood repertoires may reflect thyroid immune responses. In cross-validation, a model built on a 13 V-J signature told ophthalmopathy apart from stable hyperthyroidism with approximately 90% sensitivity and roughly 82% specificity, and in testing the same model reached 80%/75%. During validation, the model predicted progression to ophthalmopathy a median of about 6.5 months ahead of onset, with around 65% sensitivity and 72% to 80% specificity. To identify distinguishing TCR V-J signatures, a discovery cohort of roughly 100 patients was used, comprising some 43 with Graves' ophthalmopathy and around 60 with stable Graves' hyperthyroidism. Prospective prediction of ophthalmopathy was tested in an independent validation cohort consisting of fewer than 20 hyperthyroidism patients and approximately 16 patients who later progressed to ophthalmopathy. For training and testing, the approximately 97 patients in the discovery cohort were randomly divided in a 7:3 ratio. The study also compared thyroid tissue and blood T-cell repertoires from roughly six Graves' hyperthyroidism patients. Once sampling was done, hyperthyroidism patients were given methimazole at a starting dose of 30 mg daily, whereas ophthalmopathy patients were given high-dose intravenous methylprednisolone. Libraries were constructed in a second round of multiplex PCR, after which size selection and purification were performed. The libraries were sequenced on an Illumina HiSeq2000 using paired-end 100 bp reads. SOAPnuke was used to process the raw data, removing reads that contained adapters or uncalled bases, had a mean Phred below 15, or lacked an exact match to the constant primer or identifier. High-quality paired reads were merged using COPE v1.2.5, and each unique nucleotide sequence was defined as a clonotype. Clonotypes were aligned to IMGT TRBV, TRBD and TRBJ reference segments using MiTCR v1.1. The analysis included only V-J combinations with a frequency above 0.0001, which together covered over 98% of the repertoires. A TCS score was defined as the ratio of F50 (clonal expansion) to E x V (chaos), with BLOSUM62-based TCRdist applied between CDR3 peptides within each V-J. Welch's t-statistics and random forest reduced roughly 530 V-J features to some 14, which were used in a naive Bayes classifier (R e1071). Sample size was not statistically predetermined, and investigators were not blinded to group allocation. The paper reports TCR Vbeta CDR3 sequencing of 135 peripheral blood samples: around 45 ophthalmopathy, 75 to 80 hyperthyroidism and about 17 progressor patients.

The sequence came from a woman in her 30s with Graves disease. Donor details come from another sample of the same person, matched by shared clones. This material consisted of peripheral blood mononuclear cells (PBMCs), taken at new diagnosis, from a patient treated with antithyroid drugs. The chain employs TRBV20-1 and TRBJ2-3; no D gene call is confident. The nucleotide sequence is TGCAGTGCGCGCGGACCCCGAACGCAGTATTTT. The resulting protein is CSARGPRTQYF.